Listed here are 2 T cell receptor beta chains from one sample, sequenced in a study of blood T cell repertoires in COVID-19. Data came from immunoSEQ multiplex PCR; TCRdb stores just in-frame clones and leaves some out. This sample carries 250,000 to 300,000 clones, about 88% of them seen once, and the ten largest clones take 0.75% to 1%. What was sequenced was peripheral blood. These receptors all come from a middle-aged woman who had recovered from COVID-19.

This chain joins TRBV19 and TRBJ2-1; 7 nucleotides align to TRBD2. The germline V gene encodes CDR1 LNHDA and CDR2 SQIVND (reference sequence). J lost 0 bases, V lost 10 bases, and 15 bases had no gene match. The CDR3 sequence is 17 residues long. In DNA, the CDR3 is TGTGCCACCCCAGTGGTATGTTGGGGGGGCTCCTACAATGAGCAGTTCTTC. Its translation: CATPVVCWGGSYNEQFF.

This rearrangement joins TRBV27 to TRBJ1-1; 7 bases line up with TRBD1. The ends lost 7 bases at V and 3 bases at J; junction bases unmatched: 8. The CDR3 length is 14 residues. The V gene's germline CDR1 is MNHEY and CDR2 SMNVEV (reference sequence). The CDR3 region has the DNA TGTGCCAGCACCCCTTTACAGGGGCACACTGAAGCTTTCTTT. Its translation is CASTPLQGHTEAFF.